This T cell receptor beta chain was found in a study of cytomegalovirus exposure and HLA in healthy donors. The germline V gene has CDR1 MNHEY and CDR2 SVGAGI. V was clipped by 2 bases and J by 5 bases; unmatched bases: 6. The CDR3 is 15 amino acids. Amplification used 60 Vbeta primers and 13 Jbeta primers. Using immunoSEQ multiplex PCR, the repertoire was profiled, and TCRdb retains in-frame clones only, with some absent. The sample contains over 100,000 clones, 70% to 75% of which appear only once. This clone was counted a few times. The sample was PBMCs. This receptor was obtained from a male donor in good health and CMV-seronegative. This chain connects TRBV6-5 to TRBJ2-5; 9 positions match TRBD1. The CDR3 is CASSYKPGQGETQYF. Written as DNA, the CDR3 is TGTGCCAGCAGTTACAAACCCGGACAGGGGGAGACCCAGTACTTC.